A single sample is the source of the 2 T cell receptor beta chains below, sequenced in a study of blood T cell repertoires in COVID-19. Clones were read by immunoSEQ multiplex PCR, and TCRdb kept only the in-frame ones, dropping some. The sample lists around 150,000 clones, 80% to 85% seen once, with under 5% in the top ten. Sequencing was done on a sample of peripheral blood. The receptors come from an older woman with acute or convalescent COVID-19.

This clone was detected a few times. The CDR3 DNA reads as TGTGCCAGCTCACGGGACTCGTTGGGCATGAACACTGAAGCTTTCTTT. Its translation: CASSRDSLGMNTEAFF. V gene TRBV18 combines with J gene TRBJ1-1; maybe TRBD1 (5 bases). The germline V gene encodes CDR1 KGHSH and CDR2 LQKENI. Trimming left V 4 bases short and J 0 bases short, with 15 bases between. The CDR3 consists of 16 residues.

The chain couples TRBV6-6 to TRBJ1-1; possibly TRBD1 for D (5 bases). This CDR3 is 12 amino acids long. The V end lost 11 bases, the J end lost 0 bases, and 10 bases lay between the germline ends. Germline CDR1 and CDR2: MNHNY and SVGAGI (reference sequence). CDR3: CAGAAVNTEAFF. CDR3 nucleotides: TGTGCCGGGGCGGCTGTGAACACTGAAGCTTTCTTT.